This T cell receptor (beta chain) was sequenced in a study of blood T cell repertoires in COVID-19. This clone was counted once. From germline, CDR1 is MNHEY and CDR2 SVGAGI. CDR3 length: 14 amino acids. V was clipped by 5 bases and J by 2 bases, with 10 bases between them. Per the study methods: Quantification of nucleated cells was approximated via reference gene primer amplification. Assay used: immunoSEQ multiplex PCR; TCRdb lists only in-frame clones, some missing. The DNA was the basis for D and trimming; V, J and clone size are from that table. This sample has 150,000 to 180,000 clones; 91% occur once, and the top ten carry roughly 0.51%.

This chain joins TRBV6-5 and TRBJ1-5, with a possible D match to TRBD1 (6 bases). Sequences were obtained from peripheral blood. The clonotype originates from a man aged 50 or older with acute or convalescent COVID-19. The DNA for the CDR3 is TGTGCCAGCAGTCTACAGGGTGGCAATCAGCCCCAGCATTTT. It specifies CASSLQGGNQPQHF.